The 16 T cell receptor beta chains in this list originate from one sample, sequenced in a study of T cell responses to AZD1222 COVID-19 vaccine. Only in-frame clones appear in the TCRdb table, and some are missing; sequencing was by immunoSEQ multiplex PCR. Among some 130,000 clones listed, around 86% were seen once. The specimen was peripheral blood, collected on day 0 of AZD1222 vaccination. The receptors here all came from an adult in good health.

For the CDR3, the DNA is TGTGCCAGCAGCCGTTGGGACGGAAATGAAAAACTGTTTTTT. This codes for CASSRWDGNEKLFF. The gene calls are TRBV2 and TRBJ1-4; D possibly corresponds to TRBD1 (5 bases). The germline V gene has CDR1 SNHLY and CDR2 FYNNEI. The CDR3 has 14 amino acids. V dropped 6 bases and J dropped 5 bases, with 13 bases sitting between them.

The chain uses TRBV6-2 or TRBV6-3 and TRBJ1-1; D not resolved. Germline lookup yields CDR1 MNHEY and CDR2 SVGEGT. The CDR3 length is 13 residues. V lost 2 bases, J lost 6 bases, and 10 bases lay in between. The DNA for the CDR3 is TGTGCCAGCAGTTACACGGGATTCGCTGAAGCTTTCTTT. This translates into CASSYTGFAEAFF.

The table lists this clone with a few counts. The chain joins TRBV19 to TRBJ1-3; D is unresolved. The V end lost 5 bases, the J end lost 8 bases, and 10 bases lay between the germline ends. Germline lookup yields CDR1 LNHDA and CDR2 SQIVND (reference sequence). The CDR3 loop spans 12 amino acids. CDR3 sequence (DNA): TGTGCCAGTAGTTCCCGGTGGGACACCATATATTTT. It codes for CASSSRWDTIYF.

The V and J genes are TRBV11-2 and TRBJ1-4; TRBD1 matches at 8 bases. CDR3 length equals 14 residues. V lost 4 bases and J lost 8; bases outside the gene matches: 6. Germline assignment: CDR1 SGHAT and CDR2 FQNNGV. DNA for the CDR3: TGTGCCAGCAGCTGGGGACAGGCGGCAGAAAAACTGTTTTTT. Translation: CASSWGQAAEKLFF.

The chain has TRBV5-4 and TRBJ1-5, with D hard to call. V was trimmed by 0 bases and J by 0 bases, leaving 10 bases between them. In germline, CDR1 is SGHNT, CDR2 YYREEE (reference sequence). This CDR3 has 16 residues. CDR3 sequence (DNA): TGTGCCAGCAGCTTGGGCGCCTTTTATAGCAATCAGCCCCAGCATTTT. Translated: CASSLGAFYSNQPQHF.

The chain has TRBV3-1 (or the pseudogene TRBV3-2) and TRBJ2-1; 9 nucleotides match TRBD2. The CDR3 has 20 residues. Germline V gene sequence: CDR1 LGHDT, CDR2 YNNKEL (reference sequence). V lost 5 bases, J lost 0 bases, and 17 bases stayed unmatched. The CDR3: CASSVWRTSATRSSYNEQFF. CDR3 bases: TGTGCCAGCAGCGTGTGGAGGACTAGCGCTACAAGGAGCTCCTACAATGAGCAGTTCTTC.

V is TRBV7-9 and J is TRBJ1-6; perhaps TRBD1 as D (6 bases). CDR3 length equals 15 residues. V was cut by 5 bases and J by 5 bases, with 13 bases left in between. From germline, CDR1 is SEHNR and CDR2 FQNEAQ (reference sequence). The CDR3 sequence is CASSLGTSDNSPLHF. DNA of the CDR3: TGTGCCAGCAGCCTAGGGACATCGGATAATTCACCCCTCCACTTT.

V gene TRBV2 combines with J gene TRBJ1-5, with TRBD1 matching 9 bases. The CDR3 extends over 14 amino acids. Germline V gene sequence: CDR1 SNHLY, CDR2 FYNNEI. After removal of 4 bases from V and 10 bases from J, the junction contained 8 bases not matched to a gene. For the CDR3, the DNA is TGTGCCAGCAGTGGCCCGGACAGGGGTTTCCCCCAGCATTTT. Translation gives CASSGPDRGFPQHF.

The chain has TRBV4-2 and TRBJ1-2, with 8 bases matching TRBD1. V was pared by 0 bases and J by 11 bases, with 8 bases of the junction left unmatched. The CDR3 covers 14 residues. The germline gives CDR1 LGHNA, CDR2 YNFKEQ. CDR3 nucleotides: TGTGCCAGCAGCCAAGAAAAGGGGCAGGGGGCGTACACCTTC. Protein: CASSQEKGQGAYTF.

The chain joins TRBV2 to TRBJ2-5; 8 nucleotides align to TRBD2. V gave up 7 bases and J gave up 1 base; unmatched junction bases: 5. The CDR3 spans 14 residues. In germline, CDR1 is SNHLY, CDR2 FYNNEI. CDR3 nucleotide sequence: TGTGCCAGCACAGTAGCGGGGACCCAAGAGACCCAGTACTTC. The encoded protein is CASTVAGTQETQYF.

The V call is TRBV4-3, the J call TRBJ2-3; TRBD2 might be the D (5 bases). Between the trimmed V and J ends, which lost 6 bases and 0 bases, there was a span of 13 bases. Germline CDR1 and CDR2: LGHNA and YSLEER. This CDR3 is 15 amino acids long. CDR3 region: CASRPTRSSTDTQYF. For the CDR3, the DNA is TGCGCCAGCAGACCCACTAGATCTAGCACAGATACGCAGTATTTT.

V is TRBV4-3 and J is TRBJ2-1; 9 bases map to TRBD2. V trimming: 0 bases; J trimming: 3 bases; junction bases outside the gene matches: 9. The CDR3 sequence is 18 residues long. Germline V gives CDR1 LGHNA, CDR2 YSLEER. The CDR3 DNA reads as TGCGCCAGCAGCCAAGATCCCCTTAGCGGGGGCGTCTACAATGAGCAGTTCTTC. It codes for CASSQDPLSGGVYNEQFF.

The J gene is TRBJ2-2, the V gene TRBV16; 8 bases fit TRBD1. Per germline, CDR1 KGHSY and CDR2 FQNENV. With 2 bases clipped from V and 5 bases from J, the junction kept 7 bases outside the gene matches. This CDR3 is 16 amino acids long. CDR3 in amino acids: CASSQPGQVGTGELFF. CDR3 bases: TGTGCCAGCAGCCAACCGGGACAGGTGGGGACCGGGGAGCTGTTTTTT.

This chain connects TRBV11-2 to TRBJ2-3; 13 nucleotides match TRBD2. V gave up 0 bases and J gave up 14 bases; unmatched junction bases: 14. Germline V gene lookup returns CDR1 SGHAT and CDR2 FQNNGV. The length of the CDR3 is 17 residues. This CDR3 is CASSLEGTSGERISVYF. The CDR3 bases are TGTGCCAGCAGCTTAGAGGGGACTAGCGGGGAACGTATATCAGTGTATTTT.

The gene calls are TRBV3-1 (or the pseudogene TRBV3-2) and TRBJ1-6, with D possibly TRBD1 on 5 matching bases. This CDR3 region has 16 residues. In germline, CDR1 is LGHDT, CDR2 YNNKEL (reference sequence). Trimming shortened V by 4 bases and J by 5 bases, and 15 bases separated the two germline ends. The CDR3 sequence is CASSLGTGRNNSPLHF. DNA for the CDR3: TGTGCCAGCAGCCTAGGCACAGGTCGGAATAATTCACCCCTCCACTTT.

CDR3 residues: CASSLEWGMGNTIYF. CDR3 nucleotides: TGTGCCAGCAGCTTGGAATGGGGCATGGGGAACACCATATATTTT. The chain uses TRBV11-2 and TRBJ1-3; D is perhaps TRBD1 (5 bases). The CDR3 totals 15 residues. Germline assignment: CDR1 SGHAT and CDR2 FQNNGV. Between the trimmed V and J ends, which lost 3 bases and 7 bases, there was a span of 16 bases.